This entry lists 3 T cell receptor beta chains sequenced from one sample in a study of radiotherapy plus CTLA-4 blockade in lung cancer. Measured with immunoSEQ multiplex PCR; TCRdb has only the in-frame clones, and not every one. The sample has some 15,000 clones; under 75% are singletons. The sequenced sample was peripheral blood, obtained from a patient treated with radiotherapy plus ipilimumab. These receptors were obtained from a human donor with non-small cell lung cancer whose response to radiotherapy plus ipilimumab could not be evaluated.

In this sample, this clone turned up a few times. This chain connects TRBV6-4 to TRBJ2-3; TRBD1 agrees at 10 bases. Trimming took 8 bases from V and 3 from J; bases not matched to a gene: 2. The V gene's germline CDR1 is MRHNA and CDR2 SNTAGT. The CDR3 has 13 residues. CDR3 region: CASGQGVTDTQYF. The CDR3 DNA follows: TGTGCCAGCGGACAGGGGGTGACAGATACGCAGTATTTT.

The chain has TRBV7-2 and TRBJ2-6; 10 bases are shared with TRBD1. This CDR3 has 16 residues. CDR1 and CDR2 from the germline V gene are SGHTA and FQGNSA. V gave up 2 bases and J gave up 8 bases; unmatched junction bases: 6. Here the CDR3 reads CASSLFGTGVSNVLTF. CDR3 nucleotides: TGTGCCAGCAGCTTATTTGGGACAGGGGTTTCCAACGTCCTGACTTTC.

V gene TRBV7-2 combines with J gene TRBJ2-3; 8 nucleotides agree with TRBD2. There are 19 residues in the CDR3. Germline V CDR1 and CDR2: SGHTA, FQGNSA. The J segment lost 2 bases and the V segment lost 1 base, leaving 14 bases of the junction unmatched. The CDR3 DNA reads TGTGCCAGCAGCTTAGGAAGCGGGGGAGGGTTGGCCCACACAGATACGCAGTATTTT. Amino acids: CASSLGSGGGLAHTDTQYF. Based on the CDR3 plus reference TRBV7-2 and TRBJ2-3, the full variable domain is GAGVSQSPSNKVTEKGKDVELRCDPISGHTALYWYRQSLGQGLEFLIYFQGNSAPDKSGLPSDRFSAERTGGSVSTLTIQRTQQEDSAVYLCASSLGSGGGLAHTDTQYFGPGTRLTVL.